This T cell receptor beta chain is drawn from a study of cytomegalovirus exposure and HLA in healthy donors. Study-wide points: What TCR beta sequences reportedly achieved was accurate prediction of HLA-A and HLA-B alleles in most subjects. The classifier reportedly diagnosed cytomegalovirus status with high specificity and sensitivity.

The study ran its PCR with 60 Vbeta and 13 Jbeta primers. Sequencing was performed with immunoSEQ multiplex PCR; in TCRdb, only in-frame clones are kept and a portion is missing. The data show about 160,000 clones, less than 90% seen once. About this clone: Its target is unknown. Other nucleotide sequences from this sample produce the same CDR3.

Sequencing was carried out using PBMCs. The receptor comes from a man between 18 and 35 years old in good health and CMV-seronegative.

CDR3 bases: TGTGCCAGCAGCTTGACAGGGGCTCCTTCGAACGAGCAGTACTTC. It specifies CASSLTGAPSNEQYF. The chain is built from TRBV5-4 and TRBJ2-7, with TRBD1 matching 7 bases. V gave up 1 base and J gave up 5 bases; unmatched junction bases: 9. Germline V gene lookup returns CDR1 SGHNT and CDR2 YYREEE (reference sequence). The CDR3 consists of 15 residues.